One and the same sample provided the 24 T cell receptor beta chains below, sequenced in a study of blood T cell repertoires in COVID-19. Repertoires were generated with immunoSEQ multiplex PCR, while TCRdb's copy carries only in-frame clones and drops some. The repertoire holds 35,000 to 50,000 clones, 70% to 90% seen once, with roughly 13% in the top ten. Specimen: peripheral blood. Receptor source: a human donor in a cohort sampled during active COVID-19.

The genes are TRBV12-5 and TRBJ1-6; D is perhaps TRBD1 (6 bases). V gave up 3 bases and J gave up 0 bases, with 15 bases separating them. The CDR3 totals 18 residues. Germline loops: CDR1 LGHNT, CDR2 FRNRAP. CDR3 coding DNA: TGTGCTAGTGGTTTTCGGGGACAATCGACCTCCTATAATTCACCCCTCCACTTT. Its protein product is CASGFRGQSTSYNSPLHF.

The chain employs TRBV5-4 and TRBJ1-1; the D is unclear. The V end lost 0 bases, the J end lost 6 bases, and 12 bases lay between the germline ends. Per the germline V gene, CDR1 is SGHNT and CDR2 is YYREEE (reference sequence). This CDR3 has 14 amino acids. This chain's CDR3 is CASSLALTNSEAFF. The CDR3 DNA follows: TGTGCCAGCAGCTTGGCCCTGACAAACTCTGAAGCTTTCTTT.

In DNA form, the CDR3 reads TGTGCCAGCATTGGGGGCCTCCTCCCGGGGGGTGGCTACACCTTC. Amino acid sequence: CASIGGLLPGGGYTF. This sequence joins TRBV6-5 and TRBJ1-2; a possible D gene is TRBD1 (6 bases). The CDR3 sequence is 15 residues long. Trimming took off 7 bases at V and 7 bases at J, with 22 bases between the two ends. Germline CDR1 MNHEY, CDR2 SVGAGI.

CDR3 nucleotide sequence: TGTGCCAGCAGCTGGGACAGGAACTACGAGCAGTACTTC. As protein: CASSWDRNYEQYF. The chain couples TRBV16 to TRBJ2-7; TRBD1 matches 8 bases. Germline assignment: CDR1 KGHSY and CDR2 FQNENV. The V segment lost 5 bases and the J segment 3 bases; nucleotides outside the gene matches: 3. The length of the CDR3 is 13 residues.

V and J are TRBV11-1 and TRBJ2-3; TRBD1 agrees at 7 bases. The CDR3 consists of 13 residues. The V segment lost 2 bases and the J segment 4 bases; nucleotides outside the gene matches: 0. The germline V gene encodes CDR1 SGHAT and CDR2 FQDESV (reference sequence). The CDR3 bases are TGTGCCAGCAGCTTACAGGGGGCAGATACGCAGTATTTT. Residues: CASSLQGADTQYF.

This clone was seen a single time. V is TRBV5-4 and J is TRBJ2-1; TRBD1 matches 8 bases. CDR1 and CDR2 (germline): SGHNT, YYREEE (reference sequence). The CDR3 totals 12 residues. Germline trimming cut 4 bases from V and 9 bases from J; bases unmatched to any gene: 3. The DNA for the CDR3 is TGTGCCAGCAGCACTACAGGGGGTGAGCAGTTCTTC. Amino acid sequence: CASSTTGGEQFF. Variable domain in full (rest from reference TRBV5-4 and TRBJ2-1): ETGVTQSPTHLIKTRGQQVTLRCSSQSGHNTVSWYQQALGQGPQFIFQYYREEENGRGNFPPRFSGLQFPNYSSELNVNALELDDSALYLCASSTTGGEQFFGPGTRLTVL.

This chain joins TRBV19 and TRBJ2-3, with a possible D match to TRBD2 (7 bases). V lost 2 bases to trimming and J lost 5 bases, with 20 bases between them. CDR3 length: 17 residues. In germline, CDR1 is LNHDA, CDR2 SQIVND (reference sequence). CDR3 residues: CASSIRLTGGQGDTQYF. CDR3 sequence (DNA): TGTGCCAGTAGTATAAGGTTAACGGGGGGCCAGGGAGATACGCAGTATTTT.

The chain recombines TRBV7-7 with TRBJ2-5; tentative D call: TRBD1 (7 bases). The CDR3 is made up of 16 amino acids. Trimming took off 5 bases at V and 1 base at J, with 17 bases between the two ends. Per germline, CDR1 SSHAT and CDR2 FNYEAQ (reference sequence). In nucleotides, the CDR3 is TGTGCCAGCAGCCCCCAGCCAGGGGGACTCCAAGAGACCCAGTACTTC. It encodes CASSPQPGGLQETQYF.

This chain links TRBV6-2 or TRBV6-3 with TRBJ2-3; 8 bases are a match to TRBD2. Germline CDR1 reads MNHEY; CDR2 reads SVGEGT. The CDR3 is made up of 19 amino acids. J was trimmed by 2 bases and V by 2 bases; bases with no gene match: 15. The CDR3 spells CASSYPLPQAGDDTDTQYF. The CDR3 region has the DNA TGTGCCAGCAGTTACCCCCTCCCTCAAGCGGGGGATGACACAGATACGCAGTATTTT.

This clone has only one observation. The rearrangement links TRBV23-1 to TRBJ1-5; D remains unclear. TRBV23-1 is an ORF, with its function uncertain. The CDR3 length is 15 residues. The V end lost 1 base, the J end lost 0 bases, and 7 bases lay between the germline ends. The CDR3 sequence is CASSQYGDSNQPQHF. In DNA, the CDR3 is TGCGCCAGCAGTCAATACGGGGATAGCAATCAGCCCCAGCATTTT.

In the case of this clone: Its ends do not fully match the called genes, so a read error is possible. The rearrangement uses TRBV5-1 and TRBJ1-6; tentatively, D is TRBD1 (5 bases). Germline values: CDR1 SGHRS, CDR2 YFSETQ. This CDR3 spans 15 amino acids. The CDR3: CASSLSGGYISPLHF. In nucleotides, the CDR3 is TGCGCCAGCAGCTTGTCGGGGGGGTATATTTCACCCCTCCACTTT. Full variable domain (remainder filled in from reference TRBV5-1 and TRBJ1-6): KAGVTQTPRYLIKTRGQQVTLSCSPISGHRSVSWYQQTPGQGLQFLFEYFSETQRNKGNFPGRFSGRQFSNSRSEMNVSTLELGDSALYLCASSLSGGYISPLHFGNGTRLTVT.

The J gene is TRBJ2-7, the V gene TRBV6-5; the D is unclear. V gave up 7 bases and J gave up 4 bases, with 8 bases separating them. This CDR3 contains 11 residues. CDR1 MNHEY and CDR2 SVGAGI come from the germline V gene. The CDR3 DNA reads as TGTGCCAGCATATTACAATACGAGCAGTACTTC. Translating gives CASILQYEQYF.

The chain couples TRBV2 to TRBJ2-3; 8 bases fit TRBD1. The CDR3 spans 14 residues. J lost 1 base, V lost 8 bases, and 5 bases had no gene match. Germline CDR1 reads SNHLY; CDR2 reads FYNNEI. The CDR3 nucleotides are TGTGCCAGCGGCCGGACAGGGCGCACAGATACGCAGTATTTT. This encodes CASGRTGRTDTQYF.

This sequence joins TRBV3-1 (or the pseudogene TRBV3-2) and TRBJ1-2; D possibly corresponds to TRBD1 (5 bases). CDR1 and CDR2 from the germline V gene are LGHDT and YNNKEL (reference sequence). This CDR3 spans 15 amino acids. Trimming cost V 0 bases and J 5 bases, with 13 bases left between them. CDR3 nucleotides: TGTGCCAGCAGCCAAGAGCAGGGTGGGGTTTATGGCTACACCTTC. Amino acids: CASSQEQGGVYGYTF.

CDR3 DNA: TGTGCCAGCAGCCAGTGGGACAGCCGCAATTCACCCCTCCACTTT. Translated, it gives CASSQWDSRNSPLHF. This chain uses TRBV3-1 (or the pseudogene TRBV3-2) with TRBJ1-6, with TRBD1 identical over 7 bases. CDR1 is LGHDT, CDR2 YNNKEL, per germline (reference sequence). The CDR3 spans 15 residues. After removal of 3 bases from V and 7 bases from J, the junction contained 6 bases not matched to a gene.

The CDR3 spells CASSSYYEQYF. Written as DNA, the CDR3 is TGTGCCAGCAGTTCCTATTACGAGCAGTACTTC. The rearrangement uses TRBV6-6 and TRBJ2-7; unclear D gene. The V gene lost 4 bases and the J gene lost 4 bases, with 5 bases spanning the gap. Germline loops: CDR1 MNHNY, CDR2 SVGAGI (reference sequence). The CDR3 contains 11 residues.

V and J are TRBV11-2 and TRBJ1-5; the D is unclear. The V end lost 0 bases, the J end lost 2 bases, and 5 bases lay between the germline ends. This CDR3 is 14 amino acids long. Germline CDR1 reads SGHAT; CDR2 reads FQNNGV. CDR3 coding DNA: TGTGCCAGCAGCTTAGACCCTGGCAATCAGCCCCAGCATTTT. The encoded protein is CASSLDPGNQPQHF.

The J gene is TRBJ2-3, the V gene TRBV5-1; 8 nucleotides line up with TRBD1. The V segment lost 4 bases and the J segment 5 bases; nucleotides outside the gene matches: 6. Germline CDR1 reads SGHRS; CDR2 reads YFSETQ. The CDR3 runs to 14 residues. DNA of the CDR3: TGCGCCAGCAGCAGCAGGGGGCAGGGAGATACGCAGTATTTT. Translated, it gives CASSSRGQGDTQYF.

CDR3 bases: TGTGCCAGCAGCCAGTTGGGACTAGCGGGGGGTTACTCCTACAATGAGCAGTTCTTC. Its protein is CASSQLGLAGGYSYNEQFF. The chain has TRBV3-1 (or the pseudogene TRBV3-2) and TRBJ2-1, with 15 bases identical to TRBD2. Per the germline V gene, CDR1 is LGHDT and CDR2 is YNNKEL (reference sequence). The CDR3 extends over 19 amino acids. With 3 bases clipped from V and 0 bases from J, the junction kept 6 bases outside the gene matches.

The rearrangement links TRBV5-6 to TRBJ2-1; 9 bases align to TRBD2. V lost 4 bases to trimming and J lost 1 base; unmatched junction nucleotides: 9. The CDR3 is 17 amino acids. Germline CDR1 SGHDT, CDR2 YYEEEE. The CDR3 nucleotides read TGTGCCAGCAGCCGACTTTTAGCGGGGGCGTCCTACAATGAGCAGTTCTTC. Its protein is CASSRLLAGASYNEQFF.

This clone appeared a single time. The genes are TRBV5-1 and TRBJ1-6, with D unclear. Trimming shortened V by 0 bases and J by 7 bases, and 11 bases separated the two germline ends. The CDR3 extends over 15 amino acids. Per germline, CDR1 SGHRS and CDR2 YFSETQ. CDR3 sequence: CASSLVPGLNSPLHF. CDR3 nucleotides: TGCGCCAGCAGCTTGGTGCCGGGTCTGAATTCACCCCTCCACTTT.

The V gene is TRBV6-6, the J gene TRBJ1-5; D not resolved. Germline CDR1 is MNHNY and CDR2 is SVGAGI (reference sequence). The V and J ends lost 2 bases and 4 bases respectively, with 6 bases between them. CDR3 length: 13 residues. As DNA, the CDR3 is TGTGCCAGCAGTTACCTTCGGAATCAGCCCCAGCATTTT. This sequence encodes CASSYLRNQPQHF.

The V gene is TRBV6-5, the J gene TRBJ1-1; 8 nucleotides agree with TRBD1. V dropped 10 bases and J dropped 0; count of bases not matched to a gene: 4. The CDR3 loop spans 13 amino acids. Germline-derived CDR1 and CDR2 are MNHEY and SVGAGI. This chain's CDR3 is CAIQTGVNTEAFF. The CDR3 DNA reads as TGTGCCATACAGACAGGGGTGAACACTGAAGCTTTCTTT.

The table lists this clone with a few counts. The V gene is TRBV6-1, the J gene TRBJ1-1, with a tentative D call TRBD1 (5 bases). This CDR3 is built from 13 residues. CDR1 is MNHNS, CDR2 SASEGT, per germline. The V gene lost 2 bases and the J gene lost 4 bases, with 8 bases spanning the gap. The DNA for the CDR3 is TGTGCCAGCAGTGAACGGGGGATCACTGAAGCTTTCTTT. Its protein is CASSERGITEAFF.